Each of the 27 T cell receptor beta chains below was sequenced from the same sample in a study of shared clonotypes between healthy human individuals. Assay: immunoSEQ multiplex PCR; the TCRdb copy retains only in-frame clones and omits some. This table holds about 2,200,000 clones, under 95% found once. Only CD45RO-negative cells positively selected for CCR7 counted as naive CD8 cells, so terminally differentiated effector memory CD45RA+ cells were excluded. The sequenced material came from naive CD8+ T cells from PBMCs. The receptors were sampled from a man aged 18 to 35 in good health. Some clones in this sample may be carry-over from other donors' samples.

The rearrangement joins TRBV5-6 to TRBJ2-7; D not certain. V was shortened by 0 bases and J by 3 bases, with 7 bases between the two germline ends. This CDR3 comprises 13 residues. Germline assignment: CDR1 SGHDT and CDR2 YYEEEE. CDR3 sequence: CASSLDPNYEQYF. The DNA for the CDR3 is TGTGCCAGCAGCTTGGACCCCAACTACGAGCAGTACTTC.

In DNA, the CDR3 is TGCGCCAGCAGCCAAATGAGGGGAGCGGGAGGATCAAGCACAGATACGCAGTATTTT. It translates to CASSQMRGAGGSSTDTQYF. The chain links TRBV4-1 to TRBJ2-3; 9 bases are a match to TRBD2. Trimming removed 2 bases from V and 0 bases from J; junction bases left unmatched: 12. This CDR3 spans 19 amino acids. In germline, CDR1 is MGHRA, CDR2 YSYEKL.

V and J are TRBV5-8 and TRBJ2-7, with a weak D call TRBD1 (5 bases). The ends were cut back, 1 base at V and 4 bases at J, with 12 bases in the middle. CDR3 length: 14 residues. Germline V CDR1 and CDR2: SGHTS, YDEGEE. The CDR3 sequence is CASSLRQLTYEQYF. The CDR3 DNA reads as TGTGCCAGCAGCTTGCGACAGCTTACTTACGAGCAGTACTTC.

A note on this clone: Other nucleotide sequences from this sample produce the same CDR3. The V gene is TRBV11-2, the J gene TRBJ2-7; the match to TRBD1 covers 8 bases. The CDR3 length is 15 residues. V shed 1 base and J 2 bases; nucleotides not matched to a gene: 4. Germline V gene lookup returns CDR1 SGHAT and CDR2 FQNNGV. DNA for the CDR3: TGTGCCAGCAGCTTAGGTGCAGGGGGCCCCTACGAGCAGTACTTC. Translating gives CASSLGAGGPYEQYF.

The chain recombines TRBV5-6 with TRBJ1-1; D remains unclear. The CDR3 covers 14 residues. The V gene lost 2 bases and the J gene lost 3 bases, with 11 bases spanning the gap. CDR1 and CDR2 from the germline V gene are SGHDT and YYEEEE. CDR3 nucleotide sequence: TGTGCCAGCAGCTTACGGCAATGGGACACTGAAGCTTTCTTT. This codes for CASSLRQWDTEAFF. The full variable domain, with the rest looked up from reference TRBV5-6 and TRBJ1-1, is DAGVTQSPTHLIKTRGQQVTLRCSPKSGHDTVSWYQQALGQGPQFIFQYYEEEERQRGNFPDRFSGHQFPNYSSELNVNALLLGDSALYLCASSLRQWDTEAFFGQGTRLTVV.

V gene TRBV29-1 combines with J gene TRBJ2-3, with TRBD2 matching over 13 bases. The CDR3 is 17 amino acids. V dropped 7 bases and J dropped 4; count of bases not matched to a gene: 14. In germline, CDR1 is SQVTM, CDR2 ANQGSEA. CDR3 sequence (DNA): TGCAGCGGAGTAATACCCGGACTAGCGGGAGCGGCAGATACGCAGTATTTT. It yields the protein CSGVIPGLAGAADTQYF.

The rearrangement uses TRBV5-4 and TRBJ1-1, with no clear D. Germline-derived CDR1 and CDR2 are SGHNT and YYREEE (reference sequence). The CDR3 runs 14 residues. V gave up 4 bases and J gave up 2 bases, with 12 bases separating them. The chain's CDR3 is CASSRRTDNTEAFF. CDR3 nucleotides: TGTGCCAGCAGCCGGCGCACAGATAACACTGAAGCTTTCTTT.

The chain is built from TRBV1 and TRBJ2-3. TRBV1 is a known pseudogene. The CDR3 is made up of 17 amino acids. DNA of the CDR3: TGCACCAGCAGCCATCCCGGGACCAACGGGGTCTCAGATACGCAGTATTTT. It encodes CTSSHPGTNGVSDTQYF.

The rearrangement uses TRBV27 and TRBJ2-1, with 11 bases fitting TRBD1. V was pared by 5 bases and J by 7 bases, with 7 bases of the junction left unmatched. Germline V gene data show CDR1 as MNHEY and CDR2 as SMNVEV (reference sequence). The CDR3 contains 15 residues. Written as DNA, the CDR3 is TGTGCCAGCAGTCGATGGACAGGGGGCGAGAATGAGCAGTTCTTC. Translated, it gives CASSRWTGGENEQFF.

The chain links TRBV5-4 to TRBJ2-2, with D perhaps matching TRBD2 (5 bases). Looked up from germline, CDR1 is SGHNT and CDR2 is YYREEE (reference sequence). Trimming left V 4 bases short and J 6 bases short, with 10 bases between. The CDR3 totals 13 residues. CDR3 region: CASSTGVAGELFF. The DNA for the CDR3 is TGTGCCAGCAGCACCGGGGTAGCCGGGGAGCTGTTTTTT.

The V call is TRBV4-3, the J call TRBJ2-7, with a weak D call TRBD2 (5 bases). Trimming shortened V by 0 bases and J by 6 bases, and 21 bases separated the two germline ends. The CDR3 totals 17 residues. The germline CDR1 and CDR2 sequences are LGHNA and YSLEER. The CDR3 region is CASSQDLRLNGGLEQYF. CDR3 sequence (DNA): TGCGCCAGCAGCCAAGATCTCAGGCTCAATGGCGGGCTCGAGCAGTACTTC.

This chain uses TRBV19 with TRBJ1-1; D is unresolved. Germline V lookup: CDR1 LNHDA, CDR2 SQIVND (reference sequence). V gave up 3 bases and J gave up 1 base, with 12 bases separating them. The CDR3 has 15 residues. The CDR3 here is CASSIVYMGNTEAFF. Written as DNA, the CDR3 is TGTGCCAGTAGTATTGTGTATATGGGGAACACTGAAGCTTTCTTT.

This chain's CDR3 is CASSQDYRDLNQPQHF. The CDR3, as DNA: TGCGCCAGCAGCCAAGATTACAGGGACCTCAATCAGCCCCAGCATTTT. This chain joins TRBV4-3 and TRBJ1-5, with a tentative D call TRBD1 (6 bases). Germline CDR1 and CDR2: LGHNA and YSLEER. The CDR3 loop spans 16 amino acids. Trimming shortened V by 0 bases and J by 3 bases, and 12 bases separated the two germline ends.

V usage is TRBV28 and J usage is TRBJ2-7, with 8 positions matching TRBD1. The junction had 2 bases not matched to a gene; V was cut back by 4 bases and J by 3 bases. Germline V lookup: CDR1 MDHEN, CDR2 SYDVKM. This CDR3 region has 13 residues. CDR3 in DNA: TGTGCCAGCAGTTGGGGACAGGACTACGAGCAGTACTTC. It is translated as CASSWGQDYEQYF.

This chain uses TRBV6-4 with TRBJ2-7, with 10 bases identical to TRBD2. The germline V gene has CDR1 MRHNA and CDR2 SNTAGT. Unmatched junction bases numbered 1, after V lost 3 bases and J lost 2 bases. CDR3 size: 14 residues. As DNA, the CDR3 is TGTGCCAGCAGTGAAGCGGGAGGGCCCTACGAGCAGTACTTC. This codes for CASSEAGGPYEQYF.

This clone has just a few counts. The V and J genes are TRBV29-1 and TRBJ1-1, with a weak D call TRBD1 (5 bases). CDR1 and CDR2 from the germline V gene are SQVTM and ANQGSEA. This CDR3 has 11 residues. Trimming removed 4 bases from V and 8 bases from J, with 11 bases in between. The chain's CDR3 is CSVVRYREAFF. DNA of the CDR3: TGCAGCGTTGTAAGGTACAGGGAAGCTTTCTTT.

The chain is built from TRBV7-8 and TRBJ1-1; D gene uncertain. This CDR3 comprises 15 residues. V shed 5 bases and J shed 0 bases, with 13 bases lying between them. CDR1 is SGHVS, CDR2 FQNEAQ, per germline. The CDR3 bases are TGTGCCAGCAGCCCCTTAGGAGGCATGAACACTGAAGCTTTCTTT. As protein: CASSPLGGMNTEAFF.

The V and J genes are TRBV12-5 and TRBJ2-1; D gene uncertain. The germline gives CDR1 LGHNT, CDR2 FRNRAP. Trimming removed 6 bases at V and 8 bases at J, with 11 bases between. The CDR3 covers 12 residues. The CDR3 coding sequence is TGTGCTAGTGGACCCAATAGGGATGAGCAGTTCTTC. Translation: CASGPNRDEQFF.

V gene TRBV7-9 combines with J gene TRBJ2-2; no firm D call. V was cut by 6 bases and J by 6 bases, with 8 bases left in between. CDR3 length equals 12 residues. Germline CDR1 is SEHNR and CDR2 is FQNEAQ (reference sequence). CDR3 in amino acids: CASRYDAGELFF. In DNA form, the CDR3 reads TGTGCCAGCAGGTACGACGCCGGGGAGCTGTTTTTT.

CDR3 loop: CASSWGGDGYTF. Written as DNA, the CDR3 is TGTGCCAGCAGCTGGGGGGGAGATGGCTACACCTTC. J is TRBJ1-2 and V is TRBV7-9, with D possibly TRBD1 on 5 matching bases. V lost 4 bases and J 6 bases, leaving 9 bases between the germline ends. The germline V gene has CDR1 SEHNR and CDR2 FQNEAQ (reference sequence). The CDR3 has 12 amino acids.

The V gene is TRBV14, the J gene TRBJ2-1; maybe TRBD2 (5 bases). Trimming took off 4 bases at V and 5 bases at J, with 6 bases between the two ends. This CDR3 is 12 amino acids long. Germline loops: CDR1 SGHDN, CDR2 FVKESK. The chain's CDR3 is CASSRGDNEQFF. The CDR3 bases are TGTGCCAGCAGCCGGGGAGACAATGAGCAGTTCTTC.

On this clone: Other nucleotide sequences in the sample specify the same CDR3. The chain uses TRBV7-9 and TRBJ1-5, with 8 positions matching TRBD1. The CDR3 is 12 amino acids. J gave up 7 bases and V 5 bases, and 1 base lay outside the gene matches. Germline-derived CDR1 and CDR2 are SEHNR and FQNEAQ (reference sequence). The CDR3 bases are TGTGCCAGCAGCCCAGGGGGCCAGCCCCAGCATTTT. Translating gives CASSPGGQPQHF.

The V and J genes are TRBV6-5 and TRBJ1-1; D is unclear. The CDR3 is made up of 9 amino acids. Trimming pared 5 bases from V and 10 bases from J, leaving 5 bases between. CDR1 is MNHEY, CDR2 SVGAGI, per germline. CDR3: CASSPGAFF. CDR3 DNA sequence: TGTGCCAGCAGTCCGGGAGCTTTCTTT.

The chain recombines TRBV27 with TRBJ2-5; 12 nucleotides line up with TRBD2. J gave up 4 bases and V 1 base, and 7 bases lay outside the gene matches. In germline, CDR1 is MNHEY, CDR2 SMNVEV (reference sequence). CDR3 length: 17 residues. The CDR3 DNA is TGTGCCAGCAGTTTATTGCTAGCGGGAGGGCCCGGAGAGACCCAGTACTTC. This sequence encodes CASSLLLAGGPGETQYF.

Concerning this clone: At the DNA level, this CDR3 is encoded by other sequences in the same sample as well. The V call is TRBV27, the J call TRBJ2-7; no reliable D call. The CDR3 runs 12 residues. Germline V gives CDR1 MNHEY, CDR2 SMNVEV (reference sequence). Trimming pared 0 bases from V and 6 bases from J, leaving 6 bases between. The DNA of the CDR3 is TGTGCCAGCAGTTTATCCCGCGGCGAGCAGTACTTC. Its translation: CASSLSRGEQYF.

The chain recombines TRBV15 with TRBJ1-1; D unresolved. Germline CDR1 reads LNHNV; CDR2 reads YYDKDF (reference sequence). The CDR3 length is 14 residues. Trimming left V 0 bases short and J 3 bases short, with 8 bases between. This CDR3 reads CATSRDWRDTEAFF. CDR3 nucleotide sequence: TGTGCCACCAGCAGAGATTGGCGGGACACTGAAGCTTTCTTT. The variable domain in full, with the rest retrieved from reference TRBV15 and TRBJ1-1, is DAMVIQNPRYQVTQFGKPVTLSCSQTLNHNVMYWYQQKSSQAPKLLFHYYDKDFNNEADTPDNFQSRRPNTSFCFLDIRSPGLGDTAMYLCATSRDWRDTEAFFGQGTRLTVV.

On this clone itself: Other DNA sequences within the sample encode an identical CDR3. The chain recombines TRBV27 with TRBJ2-7, with TRBD1 as a possible D gene (6 bases). CDR3 length: 13 amino acids. The V end was cut by 3 bases, the J end by 7 bases, with 13 bases between. CDR1 MNHEY and CDR2 SMNVEV come from the germline V gene (reference sequence). The CDR3 DNA follows: TGTGCCAGCAGTTTGCAGGGGCCTTATGAGCAGTACTTC. Encoded protein: CASSLQGPYEQYF.